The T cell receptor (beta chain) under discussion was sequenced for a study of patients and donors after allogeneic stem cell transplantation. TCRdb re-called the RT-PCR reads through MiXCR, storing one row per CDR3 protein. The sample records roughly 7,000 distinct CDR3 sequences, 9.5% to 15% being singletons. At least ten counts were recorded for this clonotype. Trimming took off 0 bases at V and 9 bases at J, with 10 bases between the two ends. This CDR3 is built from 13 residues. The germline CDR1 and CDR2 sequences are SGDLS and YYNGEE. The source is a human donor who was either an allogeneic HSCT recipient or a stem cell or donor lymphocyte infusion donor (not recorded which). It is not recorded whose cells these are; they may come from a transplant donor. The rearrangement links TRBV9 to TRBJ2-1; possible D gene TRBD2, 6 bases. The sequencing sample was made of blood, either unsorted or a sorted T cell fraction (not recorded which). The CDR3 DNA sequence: TGTGCCAGCAGCGTAGATGATAGCGGTGAGCAGTTCTTC. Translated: CASSVDDSGEQFF.